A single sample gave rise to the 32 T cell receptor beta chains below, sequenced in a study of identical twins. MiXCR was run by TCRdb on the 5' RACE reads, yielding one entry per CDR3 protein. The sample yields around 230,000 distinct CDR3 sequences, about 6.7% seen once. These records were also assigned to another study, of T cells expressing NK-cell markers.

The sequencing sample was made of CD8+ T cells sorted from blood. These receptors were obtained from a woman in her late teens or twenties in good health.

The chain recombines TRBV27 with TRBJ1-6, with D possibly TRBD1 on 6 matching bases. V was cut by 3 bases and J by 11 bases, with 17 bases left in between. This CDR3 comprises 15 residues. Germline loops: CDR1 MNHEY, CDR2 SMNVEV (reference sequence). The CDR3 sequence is CASSLGAPSDPPLHF. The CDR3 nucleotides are TGTGCCAGCAGTTTGGGGGCGCCCTCAGACCCACCCCTCCACTTT.

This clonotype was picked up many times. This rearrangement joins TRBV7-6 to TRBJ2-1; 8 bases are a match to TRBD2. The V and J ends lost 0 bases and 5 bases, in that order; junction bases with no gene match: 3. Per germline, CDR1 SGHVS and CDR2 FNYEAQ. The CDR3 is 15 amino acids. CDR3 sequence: CASSLARLANNEQFF. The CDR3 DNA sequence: TGTGCCAGCAGCTTAGCTCGACTAGCGAACAATGAGCAGTTCTTC.

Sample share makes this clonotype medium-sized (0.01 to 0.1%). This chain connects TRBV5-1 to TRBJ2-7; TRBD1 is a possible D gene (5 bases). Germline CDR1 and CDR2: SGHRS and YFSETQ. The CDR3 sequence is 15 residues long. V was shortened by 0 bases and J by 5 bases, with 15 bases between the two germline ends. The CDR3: CASSLGPEPGHEQYF. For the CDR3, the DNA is TGCGCCAGCAGCTTGGGGCCGGAACCAGGGCACGAGCAGTACTTC.

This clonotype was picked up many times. CDR3 region: CSAMDRGGETQYF. The DNA for the CDR3 is TGCAGTGCTATGGACAGGGGGGGTGAGACCCAGTACTTC. The chain couples TRBV20-1 to TRBJ2-5; 10 bases agree with TRBD1. Germline V gene sequence: CDR1 DFQATT, CDR2 SNEGSKA (reference sequence). The V gene end was trimmed by 4 bases and the J gene end by 5 bases; junction bases not matched to a gene: 4. This CDR3 has 13 residues.

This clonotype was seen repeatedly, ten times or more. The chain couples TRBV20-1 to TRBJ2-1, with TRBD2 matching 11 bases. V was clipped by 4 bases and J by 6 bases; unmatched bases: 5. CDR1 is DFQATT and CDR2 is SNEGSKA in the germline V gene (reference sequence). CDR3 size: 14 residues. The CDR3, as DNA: TGCAGTGCTATTAGCGGGAGGGGACTCAATGAGCAGTTCTTC. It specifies CSAISGRGLNEQFF.

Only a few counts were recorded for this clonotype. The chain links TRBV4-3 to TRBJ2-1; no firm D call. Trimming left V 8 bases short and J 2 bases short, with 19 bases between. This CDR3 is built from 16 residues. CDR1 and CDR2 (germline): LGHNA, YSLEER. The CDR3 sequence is CASSQSADGPYNEQFF. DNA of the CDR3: TGCGCCAGCTCCCAGTCGGCGGATGGTCCCTACAATGAGCAGTTCTTC.

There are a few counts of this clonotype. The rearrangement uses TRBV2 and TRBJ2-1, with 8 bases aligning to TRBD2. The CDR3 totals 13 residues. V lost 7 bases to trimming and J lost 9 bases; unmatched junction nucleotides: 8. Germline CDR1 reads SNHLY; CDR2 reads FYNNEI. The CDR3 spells CASNPGRGGEQFF. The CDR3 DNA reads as TGTGCCAGCAACCCGGGTCGGGGGGGTGAGCAGTTCTTC.

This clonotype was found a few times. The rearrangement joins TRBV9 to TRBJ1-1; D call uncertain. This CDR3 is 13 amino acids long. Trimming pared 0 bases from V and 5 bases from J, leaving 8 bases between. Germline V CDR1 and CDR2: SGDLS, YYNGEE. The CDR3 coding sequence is TGTGCCAGCAGCGTAGTCTCCGGGACTGAAGCTTTCTTT. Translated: CASSVVSGTEAFF. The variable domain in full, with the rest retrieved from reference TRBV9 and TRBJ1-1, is DSGVTQTPKHLITATGQRVTLRCSPRSGDLSVYWYQQSLDQGLQFLIQYYNGEERAKGNILERFSAQQFPDLHSELNLSSLELGDSALYFCASSVVSGTEAFFGQGTRLTVV.

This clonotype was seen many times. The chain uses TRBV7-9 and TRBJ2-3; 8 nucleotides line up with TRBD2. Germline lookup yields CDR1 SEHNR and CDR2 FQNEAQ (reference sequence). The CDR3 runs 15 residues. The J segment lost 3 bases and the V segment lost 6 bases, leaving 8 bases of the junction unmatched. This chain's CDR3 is CASSGRGGLTDTQYF. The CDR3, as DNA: TGTGCCAGCAGTGGACGGGGGGGCCTAACAGATACGCAGTATTTT.

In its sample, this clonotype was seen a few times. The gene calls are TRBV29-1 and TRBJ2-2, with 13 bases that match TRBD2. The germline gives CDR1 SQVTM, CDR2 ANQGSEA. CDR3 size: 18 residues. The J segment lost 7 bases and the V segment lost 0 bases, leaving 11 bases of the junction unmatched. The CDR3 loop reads CSVEDGLLAGGDSGELFF. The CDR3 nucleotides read TGCAGCGTTGAAGATGGTTTACTAGCGGGAGGGGATAGCGGGGAGCTGTTTTTT.

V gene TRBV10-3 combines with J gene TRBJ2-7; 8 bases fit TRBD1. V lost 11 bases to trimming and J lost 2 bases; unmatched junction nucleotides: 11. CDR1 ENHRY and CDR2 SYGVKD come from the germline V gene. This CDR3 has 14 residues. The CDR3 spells CAVQNRGSTYEQYF. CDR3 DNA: TGTGCCGTGCAGAACAGGGGGAGTACCTACGAGCAGTACTTC.

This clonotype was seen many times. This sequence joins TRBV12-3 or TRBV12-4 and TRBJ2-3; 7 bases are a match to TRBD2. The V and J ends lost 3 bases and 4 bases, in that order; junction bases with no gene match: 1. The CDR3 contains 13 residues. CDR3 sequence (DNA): TGTGCCAGCAGTTTTGCGGGGGCAGATACGCAGTATTTT. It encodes CASSFAGADTQYF.

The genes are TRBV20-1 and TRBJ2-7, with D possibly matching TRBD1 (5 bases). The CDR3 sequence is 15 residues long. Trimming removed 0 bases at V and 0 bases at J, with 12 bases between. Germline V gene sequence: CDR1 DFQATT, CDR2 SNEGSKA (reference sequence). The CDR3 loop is CSARDRGAPSYEQYF. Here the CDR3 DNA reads TGCAGTGCTAGAGATAGGGGCGCCCCCTCCTACGAGCAGTACTTC.

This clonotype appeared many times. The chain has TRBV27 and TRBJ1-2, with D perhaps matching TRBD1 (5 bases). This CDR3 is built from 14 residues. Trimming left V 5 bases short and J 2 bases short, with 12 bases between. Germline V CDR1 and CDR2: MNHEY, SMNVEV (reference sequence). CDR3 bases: TGTGCCAGCAGTCCCGGCCCAGGGAACTATGGCTACACCTTC. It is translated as CASSPGPGNYGYTF.

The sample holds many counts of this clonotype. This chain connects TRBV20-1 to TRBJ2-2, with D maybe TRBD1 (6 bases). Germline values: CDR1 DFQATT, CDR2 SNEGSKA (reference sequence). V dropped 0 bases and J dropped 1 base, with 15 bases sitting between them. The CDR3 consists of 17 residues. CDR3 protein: CSARDPRAGENTGELFF. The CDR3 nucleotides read TGCAGTGCTAGAGATCCGAGGGCAGGGGAGAACACCGGGGAGCTGTTTTTT.

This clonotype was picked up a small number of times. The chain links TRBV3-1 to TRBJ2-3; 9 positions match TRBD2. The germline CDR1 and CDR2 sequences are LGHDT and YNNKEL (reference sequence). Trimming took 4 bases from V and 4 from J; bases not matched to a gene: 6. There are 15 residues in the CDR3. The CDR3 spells CASSLREGPSDTQYF. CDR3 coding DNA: TGTGCCAGCAGCCTGCGGGAGGGCCCATCAGATACGCAGTATTTT.

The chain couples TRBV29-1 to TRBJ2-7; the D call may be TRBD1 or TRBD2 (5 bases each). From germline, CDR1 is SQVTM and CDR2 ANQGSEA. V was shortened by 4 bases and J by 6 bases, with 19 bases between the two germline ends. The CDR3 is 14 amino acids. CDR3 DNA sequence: TGCAGCGTTGGGAGACTCGGGGCCAGGGCCGAGCAGTACTTC. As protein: CSVGRLGARAEQYF.

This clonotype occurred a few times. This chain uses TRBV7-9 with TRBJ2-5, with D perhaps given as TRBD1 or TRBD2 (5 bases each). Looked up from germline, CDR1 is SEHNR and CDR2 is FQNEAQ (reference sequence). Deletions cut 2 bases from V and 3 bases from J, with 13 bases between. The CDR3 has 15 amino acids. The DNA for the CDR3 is TGTGCCAGCAGCTTATCGGTAGGGACGGAAGAGACCCAGTACTTC. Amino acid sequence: CASSLSVGTEETQYF.

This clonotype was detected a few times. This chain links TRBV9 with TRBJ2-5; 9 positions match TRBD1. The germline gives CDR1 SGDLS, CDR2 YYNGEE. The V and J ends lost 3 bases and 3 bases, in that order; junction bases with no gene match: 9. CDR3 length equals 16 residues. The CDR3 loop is CASSGRTGQGKETQYF. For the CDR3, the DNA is TGTGCCAGCAGCGGACGAACGGGACAGGGTAAAGAGACCCAGTACTTC.

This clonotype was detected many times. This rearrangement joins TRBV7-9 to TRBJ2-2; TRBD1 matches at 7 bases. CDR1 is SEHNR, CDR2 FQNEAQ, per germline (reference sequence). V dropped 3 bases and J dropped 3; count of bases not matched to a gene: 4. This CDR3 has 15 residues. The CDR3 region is CASSFATGYTGELFF. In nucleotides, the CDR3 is TGTGCCAGCAGCTTCGCGACAGGGTACACCGGGGAGCTGTTTTTT.

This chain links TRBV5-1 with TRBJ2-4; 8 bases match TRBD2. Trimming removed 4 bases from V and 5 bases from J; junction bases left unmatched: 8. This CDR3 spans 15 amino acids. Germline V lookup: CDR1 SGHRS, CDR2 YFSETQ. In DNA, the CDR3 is TGCGCCAGCAGCCTCTCCCGGGGGGGAGAAAACATTCAGTACTTC. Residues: CASSLSRGGENIQYF.

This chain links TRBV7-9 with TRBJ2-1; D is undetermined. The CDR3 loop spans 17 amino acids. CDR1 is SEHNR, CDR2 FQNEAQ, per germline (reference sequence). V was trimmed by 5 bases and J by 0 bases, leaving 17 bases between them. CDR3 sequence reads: CASSARIIASSYNEQFF. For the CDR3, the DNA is TGTGCCAGCAGCGCCCGCATCATAGCCAGCTCCTACAATGAGCAGTTCTTC.

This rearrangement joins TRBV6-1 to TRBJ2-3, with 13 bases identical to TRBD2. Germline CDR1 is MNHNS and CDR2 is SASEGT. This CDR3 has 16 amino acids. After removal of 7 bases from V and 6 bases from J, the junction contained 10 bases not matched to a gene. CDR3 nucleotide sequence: TGTGCCAGCACCCTAACTAGCGGGGGGGCCGGTGATACGCAGTATTTT. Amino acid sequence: CASTLTSGGAGDTQYF.

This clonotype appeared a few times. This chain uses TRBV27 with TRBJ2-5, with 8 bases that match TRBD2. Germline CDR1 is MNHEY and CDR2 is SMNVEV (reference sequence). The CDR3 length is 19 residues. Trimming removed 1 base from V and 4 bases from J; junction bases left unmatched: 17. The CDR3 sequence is CASSLWSASSGPNGETQYF. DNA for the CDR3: TGTGCCAGCAGTTTATGGAGCGCGTCTAGCGGGCCGAACGGAGAGACCCAGTACTTC.

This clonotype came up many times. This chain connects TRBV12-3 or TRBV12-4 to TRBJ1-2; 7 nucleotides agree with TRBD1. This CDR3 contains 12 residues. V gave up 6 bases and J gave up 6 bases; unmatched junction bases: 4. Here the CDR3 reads CASRKGQNGYTF. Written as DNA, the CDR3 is TGTGCCAGCAGAAAGGGACAGAATGGCTACACCTTC.

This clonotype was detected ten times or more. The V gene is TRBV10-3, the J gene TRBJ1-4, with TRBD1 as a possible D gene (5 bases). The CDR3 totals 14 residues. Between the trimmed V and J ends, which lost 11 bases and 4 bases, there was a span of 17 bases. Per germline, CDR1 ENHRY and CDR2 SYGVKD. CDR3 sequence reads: CAVARDGVNEKLFF. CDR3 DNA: TGTGCCGTCGCTCGGGACGGAGTTAATGAAAAACTGTTTTTT.

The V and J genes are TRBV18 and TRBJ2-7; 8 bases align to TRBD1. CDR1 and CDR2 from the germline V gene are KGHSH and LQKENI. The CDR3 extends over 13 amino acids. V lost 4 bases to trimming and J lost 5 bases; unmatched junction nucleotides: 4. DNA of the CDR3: TGTGCCAGCTCACAAACGACAGGGGACGAGCAGTACTTC. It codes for CASSQTTGDEQYF.

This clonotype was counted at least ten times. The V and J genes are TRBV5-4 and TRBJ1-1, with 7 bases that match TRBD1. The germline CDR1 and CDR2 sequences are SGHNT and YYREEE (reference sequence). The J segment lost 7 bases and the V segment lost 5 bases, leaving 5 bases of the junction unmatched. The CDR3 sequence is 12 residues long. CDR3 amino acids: CASRSQGVEAFF. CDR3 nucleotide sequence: TGTGCCAGCAGGTCCCAGGGGGTTGAAGCTTTCTTT.

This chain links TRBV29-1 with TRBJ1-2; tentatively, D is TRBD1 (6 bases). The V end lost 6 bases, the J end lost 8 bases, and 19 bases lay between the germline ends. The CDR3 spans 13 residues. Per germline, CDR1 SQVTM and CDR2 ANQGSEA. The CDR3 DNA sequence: TGCAGCGTGTGGGACACAGGGACGGGAGGCTACACCTTC. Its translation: CSVWDTGTGGYTF.

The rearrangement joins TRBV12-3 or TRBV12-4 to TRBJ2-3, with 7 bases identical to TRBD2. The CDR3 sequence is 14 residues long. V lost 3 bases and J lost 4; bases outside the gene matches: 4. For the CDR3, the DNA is TGTGCCAGCAGTTTGGGGGGGTTAGCAGATACGCAGTATTTT. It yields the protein CASSLGGLADTQYF.

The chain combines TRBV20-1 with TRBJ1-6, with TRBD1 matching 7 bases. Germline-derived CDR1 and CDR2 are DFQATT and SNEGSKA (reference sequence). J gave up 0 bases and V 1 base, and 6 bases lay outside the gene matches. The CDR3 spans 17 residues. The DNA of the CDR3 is TGCAGTGCTAGAGTACCGGGACAGAGCTCCTATAATTCACCCCTCCACTTT. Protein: CSARVPGQSSYNSPLHF.

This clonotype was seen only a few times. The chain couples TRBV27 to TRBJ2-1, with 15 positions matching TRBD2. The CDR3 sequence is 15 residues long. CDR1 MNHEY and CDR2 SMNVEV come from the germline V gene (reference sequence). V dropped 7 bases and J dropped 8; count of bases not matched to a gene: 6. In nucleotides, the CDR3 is TGTGCCAGCATTGGGACTAGCGGGGGGTGGGATGAGCAGTTCTTC. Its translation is CASIGTSGGWDEQFF.